This TCR beta chain stems from a study of cytomegalovirus exposure and HLA in healthy donors. This CDR3 has 16 residues. Germline assignment: CDR1 SGDLS and CDR2 YYNGEE. Trimming cost V 4 bases and J 1 base; bases outside gene matches: 8. In the PCR, 60 Vbeta and 13 Jbeta primers were used. Profiled with immunoSEQ multiplex PCR; TCRdb holds only in-frame clones, not every one. This repertoire includes some 130,000 clones. V usage is TRBV9 and J usage is TRBJ2-3, with 8 bases matching TRBD2. The source material was PBMCs. The TCR originated in a middle-aged woman in good health and CMV-seropositive. Here the CDR3 reads CASSQNSGRGTDTQYF. The CDR3 nucleotides are TGTGCCAGCAGCCAAAACAGCGGGAGAGGCACAGATACGCAGTATTTT.